These 7 T cell receptor beta chains came from one sample sequenced in a study of STAT3 mutations in large granular lymphocyte leukemia. Points from the study as a whole: At least one immunodominant TCR beta clonotype appeared in every T-cell large granular lymphocyte leukemia patient.

Method: immunoSEQ multiplex PCR; TCRdb's copy keeps in-frame clones and lacks some. Here the sample spans about 6,000 clones, about 35% being singletons. Their recognized antigens are unknown. The specimen was peripheral blood mononuclear cells. The receptors were gathered from a middle-aged woman with T-cell large granular lymphocyte leukemia. Some clones in this sample may be carry-over from other donors' samples.

The gene calls are TRBV6-1 and TRBJ1-5; perhaps TRBD1 as D (5 bases). Germline CDR1 reads MNHNS; CDR2 reads SASEGT. CDR3 length equals 13 residues. The V gene lost 5 bases and the J gene lost 5 bases, with 10 bases spanning the gap. This CDR3 is CASSLQGDQPQHF. As DNA, the CDR3 is TGTGCCAGCAGTCTTCAGGGAGATCAGCCCCAGCATTTT.

V gene TRBV7-8 combines with J gene TRBJ2-7; D might be TRBD2 (5 bases). The CDR3 spans 16 residues. The ends were cut back, 5 bases at V and 3 bases at J, with 20 bases in the middle. Germline V CDR1 and CDR2: SGHVS, FQNEAQ. This CDR3 is CASSTGPGSAGYEQYF. The CDR3 nucleotides read TGTGCCAGCAGCACCGGGCCCGGGTCGGCGGGCTACGAGCAGTACTTC.

The genes are TRBV9 and TRBJ2-7; 10 bases agree with TRBD1. CDR1 is SGDLS, CDR2 YYNGEE, per germline. This CDR3 comprises 14 residues. After removal of 3 bases from V and 5 bases from J, the junction contained 5 bases not matched to a gene. The CDR3 is CASSGPGQGNEQYF. In nucleotides, the CDR3 is TGTGCCAGCAGCGGCCCGGGACAGGGGAACGAGCAGTACTTC.

The rearrangement uses TRBV9 and TRBJ2-3; 11 bases match TRBD1. V lost 4 bases and J lost 3; bases outside the gene matches: 13. The germline gives CDR1 SGDLS, CDR2 YYNGEE. This CDR3 is 18 amino acids long. CDR3 DNA: TGTGCCAGCAGCCCCCACCCGGGACAGGGGGGATCGACAGATACGCAGTATTTT. As protein: CASSPHPGQGGSTDTQYF.

This clone qualifies as hyperexpanded. This chain joins TRBV9 and TRBJ1-1; D is undetermined. The CDR3 contains 13 residues. The V end lost 0 bases, the J end lost 2 bases, and 5 bases lay between the germline ends. Germline-derived CDR1 and CDR2 are SGDLS and YYNGEE. CDR3 sequence (DNA): TGTGCCAGCAGCGTAGTTAGTAACACTGAAGCTTTCTTT. This gives the protein CASSVVSNTEAFF.

This clone has a handful of counts. This rearrangement joins TRBV27 to TRBJ1-2; D is unclear. The V gene lost 5 bases and the J gene lost 5 bases, with 9 bases spanning the gap. The CDR3 is made up of 12 amino acids. Germline CDR1 is MNHEY and CDR2 is SMNVEV (reference sequence). The DNA for the CDR3 is TGTGCCAGCAGTACGGACCTTTATGGCTACACCTTC. It codes for CASSTDLYGYTF.

The rearrangement links TRBV7-3 to TRBJ2-5; perhaps TRBD1 as D (6 bases). Germline CDR1 and CDR2: SGHTA and FQGTGA. The CDR3 spans 15 residues. Between the trimmed V and J ends, which lost 2 bases and 2 bases, there was a span of 12 bases. CDR3 loop: CASSLSQGQQETQYF. In nucleotides, the CDR3 is TGTGCCAGCAGCTTATCCCAGGGACAACAAGAGACCCAGTACTTC.